This TCR beta chain originates from a study of blood T cell repertoires in COVID-19. The overall study: Italy, Spain and the United States were the sources of the convalescent and acute COVID-19 samples. In each case, the material was cDNA or gDNA derived from T cells, B-cell-depleted T cells, or PBMCs.

Original analysis: Cell counts per sample came from amplifying reference gene primers. Using immunoSEQ multiplex PCR, the repertoire was profiled, and TCRdb retains in-frame clones only, with some absent. V, J and clone size derive from that table, while D and trimming were established from the DNA sequence. There are about 61,000 clones in the sample; almost 90% occur only once, and about a fifth lies in the top ten. The V and J ends lost 5 bases and 4 bases respectively, with 8 bases between them. The CDR3 covers 12 residues. Looked up from germline, CDR1 is SGHAT and CDR2 is FQNNGV. Sequenced input: peripheral blood. The chain carries TRBV11-2 and TRBJ1-2; no clear D. The TCR was taken from a woman aged 50 to 60 with active or convalescent COVID-19. The CDR3 protein is CASSPGTYGYTF. In DNA form, the CDR3 reads TGTGCCAGCAGCCCCGGTACCTATGGCTACACCTTC.